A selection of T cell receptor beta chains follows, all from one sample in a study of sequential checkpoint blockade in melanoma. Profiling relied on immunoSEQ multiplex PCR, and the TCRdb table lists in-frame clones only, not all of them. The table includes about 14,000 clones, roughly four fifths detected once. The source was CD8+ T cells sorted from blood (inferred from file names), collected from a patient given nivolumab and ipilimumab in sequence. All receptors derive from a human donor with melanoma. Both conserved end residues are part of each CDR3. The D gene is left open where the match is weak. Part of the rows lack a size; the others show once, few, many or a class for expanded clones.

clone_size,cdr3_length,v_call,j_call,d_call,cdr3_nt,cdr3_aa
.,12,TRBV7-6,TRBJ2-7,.,TGTGCCAGCAGCCAAAACTCCTACGAGCAGTACTTC,CASSQNSYEQYF
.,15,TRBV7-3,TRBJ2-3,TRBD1,TGTGCCAGCAGCCCGACAGGGAGTAGCACAGATACGCAGTATTTT,CASSPTGSSTDTQYF
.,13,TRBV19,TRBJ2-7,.,TGTGCCAGTAGTCTCCCAGGGCCCTACGAGCAGTACTTC,CASSLPGPYEQYF
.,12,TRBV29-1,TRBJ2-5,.,TGCAGCCCCTGGACGGACAGTGGGACCCAGTACTTC,CSPWTDSGTQYF
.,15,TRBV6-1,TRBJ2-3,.,TGTGCCAGCACCCCAGAGTTGACAGAAACAGATACGCAGTATTTT,CASTPELTETDTQYF
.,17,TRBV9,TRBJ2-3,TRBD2,TGTGCCAGCAGCGAGCCCATAGCGGGGGGCAGCACAGATACGCAGTATTTT,CASSEPIAGGSTDTQYF
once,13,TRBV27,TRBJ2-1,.,TGTGCCAGCACTCGAACAGGGTACAATGAGCAGTTCTTC,CASTRTGYNEQFF
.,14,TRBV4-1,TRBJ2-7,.,TGCGCCAGCAGCCAAGTAGCGGAGACCTACGAGCAGTACTTC,CASSQVAETYEQYF
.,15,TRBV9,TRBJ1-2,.,TGTGCCAGCAGCGTAGTCACGGCGGAGGGTTATGGCTACACCTTC,CASSVVTAEGYGYTF
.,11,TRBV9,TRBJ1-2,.,TGTGCCAGCAGCGTAGCTCGGGAGGTCACCTTC,CASSVAREVTF
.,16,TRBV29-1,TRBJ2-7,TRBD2,TGCAGCGTTGGAGGGACTAGCGGGAGGCCTCCCTACGAGCAGTACTTC,CSVGGTSGRPPYEQYF
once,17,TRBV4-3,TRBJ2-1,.,TGCGCCAGCAGCCAAGATCTGGTCAGGGGTACCTACAATGAGCAGTTCTTC,CASSQDLVRGTYNEQFF
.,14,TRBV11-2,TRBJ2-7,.,TGTGCCAGCAGCTTAGATCACCTAGAGTACGAGCAGTACTTC,CASSLDHLEYEQYF
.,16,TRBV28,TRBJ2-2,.,TGTGCCAGCAGTTTATTGGGGACAACGAACACCGGGGAGCTGTTTTTT,CASSLLGTTNTGELFF
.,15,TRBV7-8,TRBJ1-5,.,TGTGCCAGCAGCCGGGAGGCAGCTAGCAATCAGCCCCAGCATTTT,CASSREAASNQPQHF
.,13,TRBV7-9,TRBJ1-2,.,TGTGCCACCCTGGGGGGGCCTAACTATGGCTACACCTTC,CATLGGPNYGYTF
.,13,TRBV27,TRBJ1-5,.,TGTGCCAGCAGTTGGACACTCAATCAGCCCCAGCATTTT,CASSWTLNQPQHF
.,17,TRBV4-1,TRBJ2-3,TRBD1,TGCGCCAGCAGCCAAGTCTTAGGACAGGGTAGCACAGATACGCAGTATTTT,CASSQVLGQGSTDTQYF
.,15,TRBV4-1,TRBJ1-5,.,TGCGCCAGCAGCCAACCTAACAGGGACAATCAGCCCCAGCATTTT,CASSQPNRDNQPQHF
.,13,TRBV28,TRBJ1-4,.,TGTGCCAGCAGTTTTCCTTCTAATGAAAAACTGTTTTTT,CASSFPSNEKLFF
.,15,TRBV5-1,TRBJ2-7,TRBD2,TGCGCCAGCAGCTCGGGGACTAGCGGGTACTACGAGCAGTACTTC,CASSSGTSGYYEQYF
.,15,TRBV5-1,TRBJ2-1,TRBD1,TGCGCCAGCAGCTTGGCCGGGACAGCCAACAATGAGCAGTTCTTC,CASSLAGTANNEQFF
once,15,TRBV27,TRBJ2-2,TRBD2,TGTGCCAGCAGACACCCGGGGGGGTTCCTCGGGGAGCTGTTTTTT,CASRHPGGFLGELFF
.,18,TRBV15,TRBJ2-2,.,TGTGCCACCAGCAGGAGCGATTTTACCGGGACTAACACCGGGGAGCTGTTTTTT,CATSRSDFTGTNTGELFF
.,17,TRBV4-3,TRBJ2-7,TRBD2,TGCGCCAGCAGCCAAGATTGGGGCGGGGGTCCATCCTACGAGCAGTACTTC,CASSQDWGGGPSYEQYF
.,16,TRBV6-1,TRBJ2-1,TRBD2,TGTGCCAGCAGTGAATTTTCGACTAGCACGTATGGTGAGCAGTTCTTC,CASSEFSTSTYGEQFF
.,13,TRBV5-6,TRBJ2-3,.,TGTGCCAGCCGGCAGGCCGAGTGGGATACGCAGTATTTT,CASRQAEWDTQYF
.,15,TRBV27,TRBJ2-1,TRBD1,TGTGCCAGCAGTTTCTCAGGGGGCGCCTACAATGAGCAGTTCTTC,CASSFSGGAYNEQFF
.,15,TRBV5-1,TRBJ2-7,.,TGCGCCAGCAGCTTGGCCGACTGGACTGGCTACGAGCAGTACTTC,CASSLADWTGYEQYF
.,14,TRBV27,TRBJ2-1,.,TGTGCCAGCAGTTCGTCCGGGATTTACAATGAGCAGTTCTTC,CASSSSGIYNEQFF
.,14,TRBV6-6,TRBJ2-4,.,TGTGCCAGCAGCCCTGTCACTACCCCGAACATTCAGTACTTC,CASSPVTTPNIQYF
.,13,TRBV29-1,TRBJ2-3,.,TGCAGCGTTGCGGGGTCTAGCACAGATACGCAGTATTTT,CSVAGSSTDTQYF
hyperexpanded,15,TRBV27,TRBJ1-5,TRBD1,TGTGCCACCCGACTGGGACAGGCTCCCAATCAGCCCCAGCATTTT,CATRLGQAPNQPQHF
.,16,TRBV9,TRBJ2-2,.,TGTGCCAGCAGCGTAGACAGGCATAAAGGCACCGGGGAGCTGTTTTTT,CASSVDRHKGTGELFF
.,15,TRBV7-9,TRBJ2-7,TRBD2,TGTGCCAGCAGCTTACCGCGGGAGGGGCGGTACGAGCAGTACTTC,CASSLPREGRYEQYF
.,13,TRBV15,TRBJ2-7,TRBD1,TGTGCCACCAGTCGGACAGGGGGCTACGAGCAGTACTTC,CATSRTGGYEQYF
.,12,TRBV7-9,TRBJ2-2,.,TGTGCCAGCAGCCCAAACACCGGGGAGCTGTTTTTT,CASSPNTGELFF
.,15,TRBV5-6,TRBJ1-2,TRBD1,TGTGCCAGCAGCCACGAGGACAGGGGGTTCTATGGCTACACCTTC,CASSHEDRGFYGYTF
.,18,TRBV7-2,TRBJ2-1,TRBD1,TGTGCCAGCAGCCGAACAGGCCGGGACAGGCGAAGGGGAAATGAGCAGTTCTTC,CASSRTGRDRRRGNEQFF
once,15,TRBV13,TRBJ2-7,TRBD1,TGTGCCAGCAGCTTGGGGAGAGGGGGCGGGTACGAGCAGTACTTC,CASSLGRGGGYEQYF
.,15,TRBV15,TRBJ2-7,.,TGTGCCACCAGCAGTGGAGGCACAGAAAATTACGAGCAGTACTTC,CATSSGGTENYEQYF
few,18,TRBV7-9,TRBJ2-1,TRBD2,TGTGCCAGCAGCTTAACTAGCGGGGGGTTCAGGTCCTACAATGAGCAGTTCTTC,CASSLTSGGFRSYNEQFF
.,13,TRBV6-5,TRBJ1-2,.,TGTGCCACCCTGACAGACCCTAACTATGGCTACACCTTC,CATLTDPNYGYTF
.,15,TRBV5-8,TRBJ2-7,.,TGTGCCAGCAGCTTAATTTTGACTAGATCCTACGAGCAGTACTTC,CASSLILTRSYEQYF
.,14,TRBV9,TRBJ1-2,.,TGTGCCAGCAGCGTAGCAGGCCCCGGGGATGGCTACACCTTC,CASSVAGPGDGYTF
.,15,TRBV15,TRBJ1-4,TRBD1,TGTGCCACCAGCACCCTGACAGGGTTGGATGAAAAACTGTTTTTT,CATSTLTGLDEKLFF
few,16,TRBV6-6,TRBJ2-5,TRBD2,TGTGCCAGCAGTTACCGGACTAGCGGGAGTGTGGAGACCCAGTACTTC,CASSYRTSGSVETQYF
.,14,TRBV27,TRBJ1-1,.,TGTGCCAGCAGTTTGCCGGGACATAACACTGAAGCTTTCTTT,CASSLPGHNTEAFF
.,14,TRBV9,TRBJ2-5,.,TGTGCCAGCAGCGTTAGGCGACAGCAAGAGACCCAGTACTTC,CASSVRRQQETQYF
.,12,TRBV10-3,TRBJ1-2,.,TGTGCCATCAGTGGGGGAGGGAATGGCTACACCTTC,CAISGGGNGYTF
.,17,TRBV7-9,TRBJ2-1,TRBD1,TGTGCCAGCAGCCACCGGGACAGGGTGGCCCTTAACGATGAGCAGTTCTTC,CASSHRDRVALNDEQFF
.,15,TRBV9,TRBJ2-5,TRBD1,TGTGCCAGCAGCTCAGGACAGGGGTTGTTGGAGACCCAGTACTTC,CASSSGQGLLETQYF
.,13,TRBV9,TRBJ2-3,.,TGTGCCAGCAGCGTAGCACGGGAAGATACGCAGTATTTT,CASSVAREDTQYF
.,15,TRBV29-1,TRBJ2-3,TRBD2,TGCAGCGTTGAAGCTAGCGGGAGGGGGACAGATACGCAGTATTTT,CSVEASGRGTDTQYF